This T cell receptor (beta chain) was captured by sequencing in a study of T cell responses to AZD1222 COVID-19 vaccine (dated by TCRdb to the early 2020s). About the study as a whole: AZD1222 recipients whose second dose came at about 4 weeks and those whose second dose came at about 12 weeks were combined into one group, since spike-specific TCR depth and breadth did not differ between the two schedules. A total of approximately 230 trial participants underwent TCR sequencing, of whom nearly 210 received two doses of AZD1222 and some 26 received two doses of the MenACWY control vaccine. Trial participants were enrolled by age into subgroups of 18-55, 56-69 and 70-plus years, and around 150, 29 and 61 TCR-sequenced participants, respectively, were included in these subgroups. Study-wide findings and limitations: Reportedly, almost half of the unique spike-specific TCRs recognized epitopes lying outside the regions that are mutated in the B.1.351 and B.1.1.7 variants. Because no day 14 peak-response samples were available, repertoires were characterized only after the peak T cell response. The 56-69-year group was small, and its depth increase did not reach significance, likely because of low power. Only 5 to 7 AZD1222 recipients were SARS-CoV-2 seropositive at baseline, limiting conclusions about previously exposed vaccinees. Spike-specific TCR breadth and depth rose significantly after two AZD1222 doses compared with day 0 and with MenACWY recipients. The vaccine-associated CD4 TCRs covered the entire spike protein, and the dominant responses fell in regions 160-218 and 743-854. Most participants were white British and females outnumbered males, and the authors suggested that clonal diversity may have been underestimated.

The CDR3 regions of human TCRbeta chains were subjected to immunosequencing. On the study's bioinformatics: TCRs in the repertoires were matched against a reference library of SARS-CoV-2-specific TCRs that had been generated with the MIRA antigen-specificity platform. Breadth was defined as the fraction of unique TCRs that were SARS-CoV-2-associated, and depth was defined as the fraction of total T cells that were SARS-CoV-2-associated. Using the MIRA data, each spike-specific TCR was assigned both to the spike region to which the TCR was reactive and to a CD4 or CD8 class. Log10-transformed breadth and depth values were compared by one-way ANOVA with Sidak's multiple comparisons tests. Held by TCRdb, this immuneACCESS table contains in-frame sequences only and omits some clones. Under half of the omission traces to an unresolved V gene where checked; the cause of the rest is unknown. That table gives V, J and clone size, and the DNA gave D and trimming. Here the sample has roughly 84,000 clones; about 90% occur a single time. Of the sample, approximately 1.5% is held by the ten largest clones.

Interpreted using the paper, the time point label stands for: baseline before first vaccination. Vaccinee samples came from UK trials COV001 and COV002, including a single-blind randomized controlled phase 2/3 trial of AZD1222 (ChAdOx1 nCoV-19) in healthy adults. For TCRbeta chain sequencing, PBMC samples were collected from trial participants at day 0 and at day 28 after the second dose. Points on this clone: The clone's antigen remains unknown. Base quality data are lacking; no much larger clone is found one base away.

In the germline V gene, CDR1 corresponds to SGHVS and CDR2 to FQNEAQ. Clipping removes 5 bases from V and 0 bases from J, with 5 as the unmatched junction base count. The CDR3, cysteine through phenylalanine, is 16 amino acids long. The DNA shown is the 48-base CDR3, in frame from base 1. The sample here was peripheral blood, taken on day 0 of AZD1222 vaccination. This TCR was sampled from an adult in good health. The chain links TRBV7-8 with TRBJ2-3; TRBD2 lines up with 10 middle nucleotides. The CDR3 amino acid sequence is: CASSLRLAGSTDTQYF. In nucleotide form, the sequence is TGTGCCAGCAGCCTCCGACTAGCGGGTAGCACAGATACGCAGTATTTT.